The sequence of this TCR beta chain was determined in a study of shared clonotypes between healthy human individuals. The CDR3 runs 13 residues. V lost 2 bases and J 4 bases, leaving 8 bases between the germline ends. The V gene's germline CDR1 is MDHEN and CDR2 SYDVKM. Assay: immunoSEQ multiplex PCR; the TCRdb copy retains only in-frame clones and omits some. This repertoire shows about 360,000 clones, 73% found once; its top ten account for 10%. Findings and limits, study-wide: Sharing of clonotypes among donors was expected to vary with sequencing depth. Estimated richness was generally greater in naive than memory subsets.

For this clone: The target antigen is unknown.

The TCR comes from a man under 40 in good health. The sample comprised memory CD4+ T cells sorted from blood. Subset here: CD45RA-negative fraction. The rearrangement joins TRBV28 to TRBJ1-1; D is undetermined. The CDR3 DNA is TGTGCCAGCAGTTTAAAGGCAACCACTGAAGCTTTCTTT. Translation gives CASSLKATTEAFF. Supplemented by reference TRBV28 and TRBJ1-1, the full variable domain reads DVKVTQSSRYLVKRTGEKVFLECVQDMDHENMFWYRQDPGLGLRLIYFSYDVKMKEKGDIPEGYSVSREKKERFSLILESASTNQTSMYLCASSLKATTEAFFGQGTRLTVV.